What follows is one T cell receptor (beta chain) and its context. Its antigen is unidentified. The data belong to a study of shared clonotypes between healthy human individuals. Study-wide background: CD8 memory received one plate per donor, CD8 naive two, CD4 memory three and CD4 naive three. Study results and limitations: For sorted subsets, rarefaction showed incomplete sequencing despite large depth.

The J segment lost 3 bases and the V segment lost 5 bases, leaving 1 base of the junction unmatched. The CDR3 is 13 amino acids. CDR1 and CDR2 (germline): SNHLY, FYNNEI. It was at deep level that the assay was run. This table comes from immunoSEQ multiplex PCR, and its TCRdb copy is limited to in-frame clones, with some not included. The sample has under 850,000 clones; 72% are singletons. Healthy HIV-negative adults without recent acute infections or vaccinations served as donors. The sample taken for sequencing was memory CD4+ T cells sorted from blood. Described subset: CD45RA-negative fraction. The chain links TRBV2 to TRBJ2-7, with TRBD1 identical over 10 bases. The receptor's source is a woman in her 30s in good health. CDR3 DNA sequence: TGTGCCAGCAGTTGGACAGGGGGCTACGAGCAGTACTTC. Protein: CASSWTGGYEQYF.